The sequence of this T cell receptor beta chain was determined in a study of vaccination and CD4 T cells after COVID-19. Researchers used the Oncomine TCR Beta short-read assay to sequence DNA from cultured CD4+ T cells. Each CDR3 protein gets one entry after TCRdb re-called the PCR reads with MiXCR. The sample has around 21,000 distinct CDR3 sequences; roughly 50% are singletons. Regarding treatment: approximately 10-day PBMC culture with coronavirus spike peptide pools or control peptides (ViraFEST assay). On this clonotype: Its specificity is unknown.

This CDR3 has 15 amino acids. Trimming removed 0 bases at V and 1 base at J, with 9 bases between. Germline CDR1 MRHNA, CDR2 SNTAGT. This clonotype was sampled from a human donor who had recovered from COVID-19. Sequencing used CD4+ T cells from blood, cultured in vitro. The chain has TRBV6-4 and TRBJ1-1; D possibly corresponds to TRBD1 (6 bases). The CDR3 loop is CASSDSGGANTEAFF. DNA of the CDR3: TGTGCCAGCAGTGACTCCGGGGGCGCGAACACTGAAGCTTTCTTT.